This TCR beta chain was sequenced during a study of neurological immune-mediated disorders. Across the study: Secondary progressive disease was present in 3, and relapsing-remitting disease in roughly 30, of the approximately 35 multiple sclerosis patients. Whole-study findings and limits: Across subjects, expanded clones had no CDR3 amino acid sequences in common, pointing to private repertoires in all groups.

Trimming removed 6 bases at V and 6 bases at J, with 17 bases between. This CDR3 is 15 amino acids long. The sample holds many counts of this clonotype. Its specificity is unknown. The making of cDNA relied on 5'RACE with 10-nucleotide random UMIs. Sequencing runs each generated in excess of 170 million TCR-beta sequences derived from 15-18 subjects. MiXCR, run by TCRdb on the 5' RACE reads, gives a single entry per CDR3 protein. The data show about 88,000 distinct CDR3 sequences, roughly 3.5% seen once. The source is a woman between 18 and 29 years old with multiple sclerosis. Sample: PBMCs. V usage is TRBV12-3 or TRBV12-4 and J usage is TRBJ2-2; D unclear. Written as DNA, the CDR3 is TGTGCCAGCAGCCTATCGGCTAAGGGTCCCGGGGAGCTGTTTTTT. Residues: CASSLSAKGPGELFF.